This T cell receptor beta chain was retrieved from a study of cytomegalovirus exposure and HLA in healthy donors. PCR primers comprised 60 Vbeta and 13 Jbeta primers. Assay used: immunoSEQ multiplex PCR; TCRdb lists only in-frame clones, some missing. The profile shows roughly 99,000 clones, 73% of them singletons. The CDR3 is made up of 21 amino acids. CDR1 is MGHRA, CDR2 YSYEKL, per germline. J was trimmed by 0 bases and V by 0 bases; bases with no gene match: 14. The receptor comes from a man aged 30 to 39 in good health and CMV-seronegative. Material for sequencing was PBMCs. This chain connects TRBV4-1 to TRBJ1-5; TRBD1 agrees at 10 bases. The CDR3 spells CASSQDFWETGGFNSNQPQHF. Here the CDR3 DNA reads TGCGCCAGCAGCCAAGATTTCTGGGAGACAGGGGGCTTTAATAGCAATCAGCCCCAGCATTTT.